The 28 T cell receptor beta chains listed next were all sequenced from one sample in a study of T cells after yellow fever vaccination. MiXCR, run by TCRdb on the 5' RACE reads, gives a single entry per CDR3 protein. The sample lists some 350,000 distinct CDR3 sequences, over 4% occurring once. This specimen consisted of PBMCs, obtained 5 days after the yellow fever booster vaccination. The receptors stem from a man between 18 and 35 years old who received the YFV17D yellow fever vaccine.

There are a few counts of this clonotype. The V gene is TRBV18, the J gene TRBJ1-5; 9 nucleotides align to TRBD1. The CDR3 loop spans 16 amino acids. With 2 bases clipped from V and 4 bases from J, the junction kept 6 bases outside the gene matches. Germline assignment: CDR1 KGHSH and CDR2 LQKENI. CDR3 residues: CASSPGVGQGNQPQHF. The CDR3 DNA follows: TGTGCCAGCTCACCAGGGGTCGGACAGGGGAATCAGCCCCAGCATTTT.

This clonotype was counted a few times. The CDR3 DNA sequence: TGTGCCAGCAGTTTATTTTGGCTAGCGGGGGCTTCCTACAATGAGCAGTTCTTC. This gives the protein CASSLFWLAGASYNEQFF. This chain uses TRBV27 with TRBJ2-1, with 10 nucleotides matching TRBD2. Trimming cost V 1 base and J 1 base; bases outside gene matches: 7. The germline V gene encodes CDR1 MNHEY and CDR2 SMNVEV (reference sequence). The CDR3 has 18 amino acids.

At least ten counts were recorded for this clonotype. The rearrangement joins TRBV7-9 to TRBJ1-1; TRBD1 might be the D (5 bases). Germline V gene lookup returns CDR1 SEHNR and CDR2 FQNEAQ (reference sequence). V shed 4 bases and J shed 4 bases, with 13 bases lying between them. The CDR3 has 14 residues. The CDR3 sequence is CASSSKQEFTEAFF. CDR3 bases: TGTGCCAGCAGCTCGAAACAGGAATTCACTGAAGCTTTCTTT.

This clonotype was observed many times. The chain couples TRBV7-9 to TRBJ1-1; maybe TRBD1 (6 bases). V was shortened by 5 bases and J by 1 base, with 14 bases between the two germline ends. This CDR3 region has 15 residues. Germline V gives CDR1 SEHNR, CDR2 FQNEAQ (reference sequence). The CDR3 sequence: CASSPDSPWNTEAFF. As DNA, the CDR3 is TGTGCCAGCAGCCCGGACAGCCCCTGGAACACTGAAGCTTTCTTT.

In its sample, this clonotype was seen a few times. This chain connects TRBV6-5 to TRBJ1-6; TRBD1 might be the D (5 bases). CDR3 length: 13 amino acids. Germline loops: CDR1 MNHEY, CDR2 SVGAGI. Trimming left V 8 bases short and J 9 bases short, with 14 bases between. CDR3 sequence: CASRRDLGSPLHF. The CDR3 nucleotides are TGTGCCAGCCGCAGGGACTTGGGTTCACCCCTCCACTTT.

This clonotype was picked up a small number of times. This chain uses TRBV5-6 with TRBJ2-3; D not resolved. The V end lost 4 bases, the J end lost 2 bases, and 11 bases lay between the germline ends. This CDR3 is 14 amino acids long. Germline V CDR1 and CDR2: SGHDT, YYEEEE. CDR3 coding DNA: TGTGCCAGCAGCGGCGTGGAGACCACAGATACGCAGTATTTT. This translates into CASSGVETTDTQYF.

The rearrangement uses TRBV5-1 and TRBJ2-1; TRBD2 agrees at 8 bases. The germline CDR1 and CDR2 sequences are SGHRS and YFSETQ. V was pared by 4 bases and J by 6 bases, with 9 bases of the junction left unmatched. This CDR3 region has 15 residues. CDR3 sequence: CASSPAGALPNEQFF. The CDR3 bases are TGCGCCAGCAGCCCAGCGGGGGCACTACCCAATGAGCAGTTCTTC.

This clonotype was observed a handful of times. This rearrangement joins TRBV4-1 to TRBJ2-7, with TRBD2 identical over 11 bases. CDR3 length equals 15 residues. V shed 4 bases, J shed 3 bases, and the junction held 5 bases outside the gene matches. The V gene's germline CDR1 is MGHRA and CDR2 YSYEKL. CDR3 nucleotide sequence: TGCGCCAGCAGCCGAACGCTAGCGGGAGGCTACGAGCAGTACTTC. Translated: CASSRTLAGGYEQYF.

This clonotype was observed at least ten times. J is TRBJ2-7 and V is TRBV7-2, with D perhaps matching TRBD2 (6 bases). This CDR3 region has 13 residues. V lost 6 bases and J lost 3, with 12 bases in between. The germline V gene encodes CDR1 SGHTA and CDR2 FQGNSA. In nucleotides, the CDR3 is TGTGCCAGCAGTAGAATGCGGGACTACGAGCAGTACGTC. Residues: CASSRMRDYEQYV.

In this sample, this clonotype turned up many times. The chain is built from TRBV5-1 and TRBJ2-3, with TRBD2 matching 7 bases. The CDR3 contains 14 residues. V lost 3 bases to trimming and J lost 3 bases; unmatched junction nucleotides: 4. CDR1 is SGHRS, CDR2 YFSETQ, per germline. CDR3 in amino acids: CASSWGGGTDTQYF. In DNA, the CDR3 is TGCGCCAGCAGCTGGGGCGGGGGAACAGATACGCAGTATTTT. The full variable domain, completed using reference TRBV5-1 and TRBJ2-3, is KAGVTQTPRYLIKTRGQQVTLSCSPISGHRSVSWYQQTPGQGLQFLFEYFSETQRNKGNFPGRFSGRQFSNSRSEMNVSTLELGDSALYLCASSWGGGTDTQYFGPGTRLTVL.

The chain has TRBV5-1 and TRBJ2-1; a possible D gene is TRBD2 (7 bases). Germline loops: CDR1 SGHRS, CDR2 YFSETQ. The V gene lost 5 bases and the J gene lost 9 bases, with 18 bases spanning the gap. The CDR3 is 14 amino acids. The CDR3, as DNA: TGCGCCAGCAGTCCAACGCGGGGGCCTGGTGAGCAGTTCTTC. Translating it yields CASSPTRGPGEQFF.

This clonotype was found many times. V usage is TRBV7-2 and J usage is TRBJ2-2; D is unresolved. The V end was cut by 1 base, the J end by 2 bases, with 11 bases between. This CDR3 spans 16 amino acids. CDR1 is SGHTA and CDR2 is FQGNSA in the germline V gene. Here the CDR3 reads CASSLVVGLNTGELFF. The CDR3 DNA reads TGTGCCAGCAGCTTAGTTGTTGGTCTAAACACCGGGGAGCTGTTTTTT.

This clonotype was seen more than once but under ten times. For the CDR3, the DNA is TGTGCCAGCATCACGGGACGTAGTAATTCACCCCTCCACTTT. This gives the protein CASITGRSNSPLHF. This chain links TRBV21-1 with TRBJ1-6. TRBV21-1 is a listed pseudogene. The CDR3 extends over 14 amino acids.

The chain joins TRBV12-3 or TRBV12-4 to TRBJ2-4; tentatively, D is TRBD1 (6 bases). The CDR3 extends over 14 amino acids. Trimming cost V 5 bases and J 0 bases, with 8 bases left between them. The CDR3 DNA is TGTGCCAGCAGTAAAGGGGGAGCCAAAAACATTCAGTACTTC. It codes for CASSKGGAKNIQYF.

This clonotype showed up just a few times. The chain combines TRBV5-6 with TRBJ2-2, with D possibly matching TRBD1 (5 bases). The V end was cut by 4 bases, the J end by 3 bases, with 13 bases between. The CDR3 is made up of 15 amino acids. CDR1 is SGHDT and CDR2 is YYEEEE in the germline V gene. In nucleotides, the CDR3 is TGTGCCAGCAGCATCCTTGACAGTCACACCGGGGAGCTGTTTTTT. It specifies CASSILDSHTGELFF.

This clonotype was seen many times. The V and J genes are TRBV7-2 and TRBJ2-2, with a tentative D call TRBD2 (5 bases). Trimming stripped 5 bases from V and 8 bases from J, with 18 bases between. The length of the CDR3 is 15 residues. The germline gives CDR1 SGHTA, CDR2 FQGNSA. As DNA, the CDR3 is TGTGCCAGCAGCAACCGGGAAGAAGGTCCAGGGGAGCTGTTTTTT. It translates to CASSNREEGPGELFF. Full variable domain (outside the CDR3, taken from reference TRBV7-2 and TRBJ2-2): GAGVSQSPSNKVTEKGKDVELRCDPISGHTALYWYRQSLGQGLEFLIYFQGNSAPDKSGLPSDRFSAERTGGSVSTLTIQRTQQEDSAVYLCASSNREEGPGELFFGEGSRLTVL.

The V gene is TRBV4-2, the J gene TRBJ1-2; D uncertain. The CDR3 is 15 residues long. Germline V lookup: CDR1 LGHNA, CDR2 YNFKEQ. V lost 0 bases, J lost 4 bases, and 12 bases lay in between. CDR3 region: CASSQESNYLYGYTF. In nucleotides, the CDR3 is TGTGCCAGCAGCCAAGAATCGAACTACCTCTATGGCTACACCTTC.

This clonotype was seen ten or more times. CDR3 DNA sequence: TGCGCCAGCCACCGGGGGGGCTCAGATACGCAGTATTTT. Translation gives CASHRGGSDTQYF. V gene TRBV5-1 combines with J gene TRBJ2-3, with 8 bases that match TRBD2. Germline CDR1 and CDR2: SGHRS and YFSETQ. The CDR3 has 13 residues. With V trimmed by 7 bases and J by 4 bases, 5 bases remained unmatched.

The chain combines TRBV5-1 with TRBJ2-5; perhaps D is TRBD1 or TRBD2 (6 bases each). Trimming removed 4 bases from V and 5 bases from J, with 15 bases in between. Germline loops: CDR1 SGHRS, CDR2 YFSETQ. This CDR3 region has 14 residues. CDR3 in amino acids: CASSLTGAGETQYF. The CDR3 DNA reads TGCGCCAGCAGCCTTACGGGGGCCGGGGAGACCCAGTACTTC.

This clonotype was seen a few times. The chain combines TRBV5-5 with TRBJ1-5, with TRBD1 matching over 7 bases. J was trimmed by 9 bases and V by 0 bases; bases with no gene match: 3. Germline CDR1 reads SGHKS; CDR2 reads YYEKEE (reference sequence). The CDR3 contains 13 residues. The DNA of the CDR3 is TGTGCCAGCAGCTTGGAACAGGGGACGCCCCAGCATTTT. Amino acid sequence: CASSLEQGTPQHF.

This clonotype occurred many times. The chain uses TRBV18 and TRBJ1-6; D is unclear. Germline V CDR1 and CDR2: KGHSH, LQKENI. V shed 5 bases and J shed 10 bases, with 18 bases lying between them. CDR3 length equals 15 residues. CDR3 in DNA: TGTGCCAGCTCATCCGGGCAGGCGGCTCGGTCACCCCTCCACTTT. Translation gives CASSSGQAARSPLHF.

There are a few counts of this clonotype. The V and J genes are TRBV2 and TRBJ1-2, with TRBD1 as a possible D gene (5 bases). The CDR3 runs 13 residues. The V end was cut by 7 bases, the J end by 0 bases, with 9 bases between. Germline CDR1 SNHLY, CDR2 FYNNEI. The CDR3 loop reads CASTGQANYGYTF. DNA of the CDR3: TGTGCCAGCACTGGACAAGCTAACTATGGCTACACCTTC.

V is TRBV10-2 and J is TRBJ2-3; 8 positions match TRBD2. The germline V gene has CDR1 WSHSY and CDR2 SAAADI. V lost 1 base to trimming and J lost 7 bases; unmatched junction nucleotides: 13. The CDR3 runs 17 residues. The CDR3 sequence: CASSEWRGADARHTQYF. The CDR3, as DNA: TGCGCCAGCAGTGAGTGGCGGGGGGCCGATGCCCGCCATACGCAGTATTTT.

The genes are TRBV7-2 and TRBJ1-6, with D unresolved. V was shortened by 1 base and J by 6 bases, with 4 bases between the two germline ends. The CDR3 totals 13 residues. Germline loops: CDR1 SGHTA, CDR2 FQGNSA. This CDR3 is CASSLGINSPLHF. The CDR3 DNA reads as TGTGCCAGCAGCTTAGGAATTAATTCACCCCTCCACTTT.

The chain recombines TRBV3-1 with TRBJ1-2; D ambiguous. The CDR3 runs to 13 residues. V lost 1 base and J 6 bases, leaving 9 bases between the germline ends. Looked up from germline, CDR1 is LGHDT and CDR2 is YNNKEL (reference sequence). CDR3 bases: TGTGCCAGCAGCCAAGGTGGCATTAATGGCTACACCTTC. Amino acid sequence: CASSQGGINGYTF.

A word on this clonotype: A clone one base away is much larger, so this may be a read error. This sequence joins TRBV4-1 and TRBJ2-5, with D uncertain. This CDR3 is 14 amino acids long. CDR1 and CDR2 from the germline V gene are MGHRA and YSYEKL. V lost 3 bases and J lost 7, with 15 bases in between. DNA of the CDR3: TGCGCCAGCAGCCATGATGCCGGAGTGGGGACCCAGTACTTC. Encoded protein: CASSHDAGVGTQYF.

This clonotype came up many times. V usage is TRBV4-3 and J usage is TRBJ2-1, with TRBD2 matching over 11 bases. The CDR3 covers 18 residues. V shed 0 bases and J 6 bases; nucleotides not matched to a gene: 10. Germline V gives CDR1 LGHNA, CDR2 YSLEER. The CDR3 nucleotides are TGCGCCAGCAGCCAAGAAGTAGCGGGGGGGCCATTCCTCAATGAGCAGTTCTTC. This translates into CASSQEVAGGPFLNEQFF.

The CDR3, as DNA: TGTGCCAGCCATCACCACGGTCAGCCCCAGCATTTT. This gives the protein CASHHHGQPQHF. The J gene is TRBJ1-5, the V gene TRBV18; D is ambiguous. This CDR3 comprises 12 residues. CDR1 KGHSH and CDR2 LQKENI come from the germline V gene. V gave up 8 bases and J gave up 6 bases, with 11 bases separating them.